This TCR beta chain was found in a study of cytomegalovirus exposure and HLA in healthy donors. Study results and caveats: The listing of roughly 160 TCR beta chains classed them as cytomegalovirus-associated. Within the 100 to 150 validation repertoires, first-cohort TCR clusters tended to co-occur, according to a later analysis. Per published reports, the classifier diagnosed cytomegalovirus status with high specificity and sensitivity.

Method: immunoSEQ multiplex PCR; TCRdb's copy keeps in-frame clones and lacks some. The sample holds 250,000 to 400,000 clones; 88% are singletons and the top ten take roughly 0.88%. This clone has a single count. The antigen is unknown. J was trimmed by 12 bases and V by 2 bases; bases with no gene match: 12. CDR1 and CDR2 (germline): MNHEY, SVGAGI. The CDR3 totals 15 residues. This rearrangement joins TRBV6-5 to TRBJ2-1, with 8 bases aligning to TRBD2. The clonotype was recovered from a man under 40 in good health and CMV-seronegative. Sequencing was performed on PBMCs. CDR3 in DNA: TGTGCCAGCAGTTACACCCTTACCGGGGGGGAGGGGCAGTTCTTC. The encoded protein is CASSYTLTGGEGQFF.